What follows describes a single T cell receptor (beta chain). The sample contains more than one DNA sequence encoding this CDR3. These data belong to a study of shared clonotypes between healthy human individuals. Looking at the study overall: Three plates were used per donor for CD4 naive, three for CD4 memory, two for CD8 naive and one for CD8 memory.

The germline V gene has CDR1 SQVTM and CDR2 ANQGSEA. V lost 4 bases and J 4 bases, leaving 7 bases between the germline ends. This CDR3 region has 12 residues. Running of the assay took place at deep level. Source study methods: ImmunoSEQ output held junction-only sequences without quality scores, so filtering differed. The repertoire was sequenced with immunoSEQ multiplex PCR; TCRdb's copy has only in-frame clones and lacks some. The V and J calls and clone size were taken over from that table, and D and trimming were inferred from the DNA. The sample contains roughly 2 million clones, 85% to 95% of which appear only once.

What was sequenced was naive CD4+ T cells sorted from blood. Noted subset: CD45RA+ positively selected. The chain joins TRBV29-1 to TRBJ2-2, with a tentative D call TRBD2 (6 bases). The source of this sequence is a young man in good health. The CDR3 coding sequence is TGCAGCGTTGGGAGGGGCACCGGGGAGCTGTTTTTT. It yields the protein CSVGRGTGELFF.